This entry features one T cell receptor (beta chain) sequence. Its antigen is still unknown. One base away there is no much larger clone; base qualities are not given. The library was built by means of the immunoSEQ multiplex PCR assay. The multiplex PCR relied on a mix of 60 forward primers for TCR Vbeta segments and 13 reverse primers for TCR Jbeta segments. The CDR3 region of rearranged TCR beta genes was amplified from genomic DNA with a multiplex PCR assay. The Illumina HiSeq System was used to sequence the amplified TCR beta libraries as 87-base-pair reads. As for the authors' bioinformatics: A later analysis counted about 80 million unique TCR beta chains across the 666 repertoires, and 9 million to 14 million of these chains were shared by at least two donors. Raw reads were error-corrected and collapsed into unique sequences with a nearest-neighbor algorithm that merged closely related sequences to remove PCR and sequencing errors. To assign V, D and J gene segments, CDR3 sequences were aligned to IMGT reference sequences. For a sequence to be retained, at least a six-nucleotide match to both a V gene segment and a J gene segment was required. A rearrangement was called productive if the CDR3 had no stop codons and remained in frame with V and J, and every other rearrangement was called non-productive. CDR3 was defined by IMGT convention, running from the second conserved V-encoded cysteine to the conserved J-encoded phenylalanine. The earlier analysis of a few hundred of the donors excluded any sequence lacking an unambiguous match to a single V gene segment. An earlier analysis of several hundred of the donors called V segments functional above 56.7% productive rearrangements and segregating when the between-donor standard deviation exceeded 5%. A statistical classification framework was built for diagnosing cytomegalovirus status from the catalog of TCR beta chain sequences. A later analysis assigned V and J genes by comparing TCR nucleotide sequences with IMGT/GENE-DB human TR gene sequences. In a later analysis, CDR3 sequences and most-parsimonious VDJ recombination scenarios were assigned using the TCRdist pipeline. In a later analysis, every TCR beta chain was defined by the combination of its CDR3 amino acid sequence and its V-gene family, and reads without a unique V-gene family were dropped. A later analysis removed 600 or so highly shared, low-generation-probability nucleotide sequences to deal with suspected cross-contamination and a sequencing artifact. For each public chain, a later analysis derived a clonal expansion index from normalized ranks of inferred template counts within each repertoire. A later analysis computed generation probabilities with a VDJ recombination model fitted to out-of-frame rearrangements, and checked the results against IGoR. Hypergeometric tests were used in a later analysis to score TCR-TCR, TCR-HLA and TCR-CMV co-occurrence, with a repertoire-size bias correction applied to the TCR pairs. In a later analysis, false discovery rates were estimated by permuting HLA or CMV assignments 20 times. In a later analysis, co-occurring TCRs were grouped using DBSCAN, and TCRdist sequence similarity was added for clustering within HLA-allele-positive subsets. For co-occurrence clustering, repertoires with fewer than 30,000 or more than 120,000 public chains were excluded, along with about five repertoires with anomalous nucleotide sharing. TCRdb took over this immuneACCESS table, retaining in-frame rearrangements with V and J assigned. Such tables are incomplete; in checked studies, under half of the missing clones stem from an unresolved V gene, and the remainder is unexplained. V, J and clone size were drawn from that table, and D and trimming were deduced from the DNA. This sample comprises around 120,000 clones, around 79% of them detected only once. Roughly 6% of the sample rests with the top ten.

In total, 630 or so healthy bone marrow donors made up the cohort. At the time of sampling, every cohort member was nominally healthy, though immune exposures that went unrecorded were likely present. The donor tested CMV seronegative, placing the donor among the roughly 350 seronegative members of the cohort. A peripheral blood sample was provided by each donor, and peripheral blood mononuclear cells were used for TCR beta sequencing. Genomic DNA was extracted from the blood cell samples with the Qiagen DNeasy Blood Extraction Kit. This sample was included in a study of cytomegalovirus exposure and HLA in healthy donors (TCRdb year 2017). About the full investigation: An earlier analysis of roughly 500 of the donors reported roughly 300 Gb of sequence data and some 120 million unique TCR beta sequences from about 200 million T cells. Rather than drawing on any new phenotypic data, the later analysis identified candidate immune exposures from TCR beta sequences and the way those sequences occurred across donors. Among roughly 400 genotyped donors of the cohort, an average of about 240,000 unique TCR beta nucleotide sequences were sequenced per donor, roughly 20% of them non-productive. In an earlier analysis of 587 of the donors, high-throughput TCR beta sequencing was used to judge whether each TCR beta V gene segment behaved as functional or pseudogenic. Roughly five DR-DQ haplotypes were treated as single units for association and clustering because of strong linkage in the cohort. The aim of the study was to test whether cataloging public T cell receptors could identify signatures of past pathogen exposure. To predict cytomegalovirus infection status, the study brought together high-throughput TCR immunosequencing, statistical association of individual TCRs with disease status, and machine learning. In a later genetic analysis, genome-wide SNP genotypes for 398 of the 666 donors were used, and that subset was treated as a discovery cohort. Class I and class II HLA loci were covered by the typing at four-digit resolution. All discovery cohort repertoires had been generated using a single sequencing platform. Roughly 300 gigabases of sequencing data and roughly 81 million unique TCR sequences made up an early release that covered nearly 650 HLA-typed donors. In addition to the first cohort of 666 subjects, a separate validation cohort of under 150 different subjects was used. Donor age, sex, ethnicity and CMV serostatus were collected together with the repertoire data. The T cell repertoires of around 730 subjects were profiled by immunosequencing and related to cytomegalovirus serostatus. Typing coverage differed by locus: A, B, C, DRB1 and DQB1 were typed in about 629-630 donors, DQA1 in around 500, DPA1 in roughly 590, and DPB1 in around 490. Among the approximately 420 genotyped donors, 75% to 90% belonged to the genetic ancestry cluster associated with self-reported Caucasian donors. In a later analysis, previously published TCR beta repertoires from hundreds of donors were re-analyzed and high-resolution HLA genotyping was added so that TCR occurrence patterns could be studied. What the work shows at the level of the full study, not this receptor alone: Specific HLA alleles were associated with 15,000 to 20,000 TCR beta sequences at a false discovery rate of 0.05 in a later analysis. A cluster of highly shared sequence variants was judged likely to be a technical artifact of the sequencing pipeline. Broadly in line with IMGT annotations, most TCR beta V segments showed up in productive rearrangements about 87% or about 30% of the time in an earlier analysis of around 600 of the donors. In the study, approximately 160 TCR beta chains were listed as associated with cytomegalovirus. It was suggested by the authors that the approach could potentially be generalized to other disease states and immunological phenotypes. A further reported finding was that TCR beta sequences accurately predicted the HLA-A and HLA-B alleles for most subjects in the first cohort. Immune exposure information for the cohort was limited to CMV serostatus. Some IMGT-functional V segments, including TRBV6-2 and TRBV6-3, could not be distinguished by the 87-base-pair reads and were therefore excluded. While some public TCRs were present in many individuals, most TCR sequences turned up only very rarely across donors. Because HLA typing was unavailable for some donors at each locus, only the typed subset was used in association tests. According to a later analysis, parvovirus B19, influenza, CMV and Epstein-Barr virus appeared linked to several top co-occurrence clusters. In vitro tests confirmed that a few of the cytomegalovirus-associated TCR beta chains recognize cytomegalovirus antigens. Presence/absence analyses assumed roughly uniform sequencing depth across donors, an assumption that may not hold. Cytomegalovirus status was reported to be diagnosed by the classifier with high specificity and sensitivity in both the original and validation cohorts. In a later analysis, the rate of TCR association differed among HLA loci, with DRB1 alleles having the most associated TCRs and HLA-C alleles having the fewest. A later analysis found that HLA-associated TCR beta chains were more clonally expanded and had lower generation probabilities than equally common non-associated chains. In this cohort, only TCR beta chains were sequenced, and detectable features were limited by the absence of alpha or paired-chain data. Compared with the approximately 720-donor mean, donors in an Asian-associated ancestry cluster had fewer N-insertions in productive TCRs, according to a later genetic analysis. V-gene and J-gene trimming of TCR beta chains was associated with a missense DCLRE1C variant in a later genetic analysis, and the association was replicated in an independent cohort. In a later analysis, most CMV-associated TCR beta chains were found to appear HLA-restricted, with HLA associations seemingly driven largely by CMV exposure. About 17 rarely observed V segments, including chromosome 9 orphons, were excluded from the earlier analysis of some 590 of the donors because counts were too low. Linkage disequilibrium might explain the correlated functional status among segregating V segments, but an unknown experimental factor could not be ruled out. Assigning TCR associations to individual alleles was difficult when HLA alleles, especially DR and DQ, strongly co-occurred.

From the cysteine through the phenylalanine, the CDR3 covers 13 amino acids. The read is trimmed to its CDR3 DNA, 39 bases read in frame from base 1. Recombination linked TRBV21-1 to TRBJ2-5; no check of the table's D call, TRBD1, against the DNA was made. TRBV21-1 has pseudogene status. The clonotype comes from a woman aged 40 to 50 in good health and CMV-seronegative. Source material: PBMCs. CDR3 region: CASSTGKQETQYF. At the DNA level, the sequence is TGTGCCAGCAGTACAGGGAAACAAGAGACCCAGTACTTC.